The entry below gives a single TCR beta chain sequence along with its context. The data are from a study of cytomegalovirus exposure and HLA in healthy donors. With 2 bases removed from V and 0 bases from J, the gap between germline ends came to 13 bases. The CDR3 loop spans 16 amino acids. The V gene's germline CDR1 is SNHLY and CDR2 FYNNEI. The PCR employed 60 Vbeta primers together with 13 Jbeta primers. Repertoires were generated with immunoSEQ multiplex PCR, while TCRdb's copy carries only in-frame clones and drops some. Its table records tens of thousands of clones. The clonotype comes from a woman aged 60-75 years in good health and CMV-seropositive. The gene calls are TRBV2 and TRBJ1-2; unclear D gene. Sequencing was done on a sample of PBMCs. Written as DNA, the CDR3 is TGTGCCAGCAGTGAACTTAGGCAGGAAGCTAACTATGGCTACACCTTC. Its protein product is CASSELRQEANYGYTF.